These 27 T cell receptor beta chains were all obtained from the same sample, sequenced in a study of molecular identifiers for immune sequencing clone quantification. TCRdb reprocessed the PCR reads via MiXCR and lists one record per CDR3 protein. The sample has roughly 10,000 distinct CDR3 sequences, roughly 22% seen once. Sequencing used naive CD8+ T cells from blood, with Jurkat cell RNA spiked in. Subset: FACS-sorted CD8+CD4-CCR7+CD45RA+ naive T cells. Receptors originate from a human donor in good health. Some libraries in this study had Jurkat cell RNA spiked in.

By its share, this clonotype is medium-sized (0.01 to 0.1%). The rearrangement uses TRBV20-1 and TRBJ2-1, with 11 bases that match TRBD1. The junction had 5 bases not matched to a gene; V was cut back by 1 base and J by 9 bases. The germline gives CDR1 DFQATT, CDR2 SNEGSKA (reference sequence). The CDR3 consists of 14 residues. CDR3 residues: CSARAADRGREQFF. Here the CDR3 DNA reads TGCAGTGCTAGAGCTGCGGACAGGGGGCGTGAGCAGTTCTTC.

This clonotype is categorized as medium-sized (0.01 to 0.1%). The chain combines TRBV7-8 with TRBJ1-1; D uncertain. Germline CDR1 is SGHVS and CDR2 is FQNEAQ. Deletions cut 5 bases from V and 1 base from J, with 14 bases between. The CDR3 runs 15 residues. CDR3 sequence: CASSKSAWTNTEAFF. CDR3 DNA: TGTGCCAGCAGCAAAAGCGCGTGGACGAACACTGAAGCTTTCTTT.

This clonotype is categorized as medium-sized (0.01 to 0.1%). CDR3 coding DNA: TGTGCCATCAGGGAGACCGGGACCCGGTCCTACGAGCAGTACTTC. As protein: CAIRETGTRSYEQYF. The rearrangement links TRBV10-3 to TRBJ2-7; D may correspond to TRBD1 or TRBD2 (5 bases each). The V gene lost 6 bases and the J gene lost 1 base, with 16 bases spanning the gap. This CDR3 comprises 15 residues. CDR1 and CDR2 (germline): ENHRY, SYGVKD.

Worth noting for this clonotype: Mismatch with germline at one junction end may stem from a read error. This chain joins TRBV7-2 and TRBJ2-3; D uncertain. This CDR3 region has 14 residues. Germline lookup yields CDR1 SGHTA and CDR2 FQGNSA. CDR3 DNA: TGTGCCGGCAGCTCGGTCCTAAGGACAGATACGCAGTATTTT. Encoded protein: CAGSSVLRTDTQYF. Drawing the rest from reference TRBV7-2 and TRBJ2-3, the complete variable domain is GAGVSQSPSNKVTEKGKDVELRCDPISGHTALYWYRQSLGQGLEFLIYFQGNSAPDKSGLPSDRFSAERTGGSVSTLTIQRTQQEDSAVYLCAGSSVLRTDTQYFGPGTRLTVL.

This chain connects TRBV19 to TRBJ2-7; 8 bases align to TRBD2. V dropped 6 bases and J dropped 0; count of bases not matched to a gene: 4. Germline V CDR1 and CDR2: LNHDA, SQIVND (reference sequence). The CDR3 extends over 14 amino acids. This chain's CDR3 is CASRSGGDSYEQYF. The CDR3 coding sequence is TGTGCCAGTAGAAGCGGGGGAGACTCCTACGAGCAGTACTTC. The variable domain in full, with the rest retrieved from reference TRBV19 and TRBJ2-7, is DGGITQSPKYLFRKEGQNVTLSCEQNLNHDAMYWYRQDPGQGLRLIYYSQIVNDFQKGDIAEGYSVSREKKESFPLTVTSAQKNPTAFYLCASRSGGDSYEQYFGPGTRLTVT.

By share, this clonotype counts as medium-sized. This chain links TRBV28 with TRBJ2-1; no definite D call. Deletions cut 4 bases from V and 2 bases from J, with 12 bases between. The CDR3 consists of 15 residues. Germline values: CDR1 MDHEN, CDR2 SYDVKM. The CDR3 region has the DNA TGTGCCAGCAGTTCCGTGAAGGCCCCCTACAATGAGCAGTTCTTC. It codes for CASSSVKAPYNEQFF. Filled out from reference TRBV28 and TRBJ2-1, the complete variable domain reads DVKVTQSSRYLVKRTGEKVFLECVQDMDHENMFWYRQDPGLGLRLIYFSYDVKMKEKGDIPEGYSVSREKKERFSLILESASTNQTSMYLCASSSVKAPYNEQFFGPGTRLTVL.

In regard to this clonotype: A much bigger clone sits one base away, suggesting this may be a read error. The CDR3 loop is CASSTEGGPDYEQYF. The DNA for the CDR3 is TGTGCCAGTAGTACGGAGGGGGGCCCAGACTACGAGCAGTACTTC. V is TRBV19 and J is TRBJ2-7; D might be TRBD1 or TRBD2, each matching 6 bases. The CDR3 extends over 15 amino acids. Germline CDR1 reads LNHDA; CDR2 reads SQIVND (reference sequence). The ends were cut back, 4 bases at V and 3 bases at J, with 16 bases in the middle.

Worth noting for this clonotype: Since a much larger clone is just one base distant, this may be a read error. The chain carries TRBV7-9 and TRBJ1-2; D may be TRBD1 (6 bases). Per the germline V gene, CDR1 is SEHNR and CDR2 is FQNEAQ (reference sequence). The CDR3 is 15 residues long. Trimming cost V 4 bases and J 1 base, with 13 bases left between them. This chain's CDR3 is CASSSAFRGNYGYTF. The DNA of the CDR3 is TGTGCCAGCAGCTCAGCTTTCAGGGGTAACTATGGCTACACCTTC.

This clonotype is labeled as medium-sized. This chain uses TRBV6-1 with TRBJ2-7; D unresolved. Trimming stripped 0 bases from V and 7 bases from J, with 4 bases between. The germline V gene has CDR1 MNHNS and CDR2 SASEGT. The CDR3 sequence is 11 residues long. The CDR3 coding sequence is TGTGCCAGCAGTGAAGCGGGGGAGCAGTACTTC. This codes for CASSEAGEQYF.

This clonotype was found a few times. Being one base from a much bigger clone, this may be a read error. CDR3 DNA sequence: TGCAGTGCCAACCCAGCCAGCATGAACACTGAAGCTTTCTTT. The encoded protein is CSANPASMNTEAFF. V usage is TRBV20-1 and J usage is TRBJ1-1; D remains ambiguous. Germline loops: CDR1 DFQATT, CDR2 SNEGSKA (reference sequence). V gave up 6 bases and J gave up 0 bases, with 14 bases separating them. The CDR3 has 14 amino acids.

This clonotype is medium-sized (0.01 to 0.1%) in the sample. The CDR3 DNA is TGTGCCAGCAGACCCGACAGATACAATCAGCCCCAGCATTTT. Translated: CASRPDRYNQPQHF. The chain carries TRBV6-5 and TRBJ1-5, with a weak D call TRBD1 (5 bases). CDR3 length equals 14 residues. The germline gives CDR1 MNHEY, CDR2 SVGAGI. Trimming stripped 6 bases from V and 3 bases from J, with 12 bases between.

The chain combines TRBV13 with TRBJ1-1, with D possibly being TRBD1 (6 bases). Trimming pared 0 bases from V and 1 base from J, leaving 9 bases between. CDR1 and CDR2 from the germline V gene are PRHDT and FYEKMQ (reference sequence). The CDR3 has 15 residues. Here the CDR3 reads CASSLGGGQNTEAFF. The CDR3 nucleotides are TGTGCCAGCAGCTTAGGAGGGGGACAGAACACTGAAGCTTTCTTT.

The chain employs TRBV20-1 and TRBJ2-7; no clear D. The CDR3 totals 13 residues. V lost 0 bases, J lost 3 bases, and 9 bases lay in between. Germline CDR1 and CDR2: DFQATT and SNEGSKA (reference sequence). The CDR3 sequence: CSARDLADYEQYF. For the CDR3, the DNA is TGCAGTGCTAGAGATCTTGCGGACTACGAGCAGTACTTC.

As to this clonotype: A read error may explain this, as a much larger clone is one base away. The chain uses TRBV6-2 or TRBV6-3 and TRBJ1-1; the D is unclear. The CDR3 consists of 13 residues. The germline gives CDR1 MNHEY, CDR2 SVGEGT. CDR3 DNA: TGTACCATCCGGGTGGGATCGAACACTGAAGCTTTCTTT. Protein: CTIRVGSNTEAFF.

This clonotype was seen only once. Possible read error: a much larger clone is one base away. The chain links TRBV7-9 to TRBJ1-1; 11 nucleotides align to TRBD1. This CDR3 region has 14 residues. CDR1 and CDR2 (germline): SEHNR, FQNEAQ (reference sequence). Unmatched junction bases numbered 10, after V lost 5 bases and J lost 11 bases. The CDR3 sequence: CASSAGGQGDSAFF. The CDR3, as DNA: TGTGCCAGCAGCGCGGGGGGACAGGGGGATTCGGCTTTCTTT.

This clonotype came up many times. V is TRBV28 and J is TRBJ2-7, with 11 bases lining up with TRBD2. The CDR3 sequence is 17 residues long. The germline CDR1 and CDR2 sequences are MDHEN and SYDVKM. V lost 4 bases, J lost 2 bases, and 10 bases stayed unmatched. The DNA of the CDR3 is TGTGCCAGCAGTTCACCGCTAGCGGGAGGTAGCCCCTACGAGCAGTACTTC. This translates into CASSSPLAGGSPYEQYF.

The table lists this clonotype with many counts. The V and J genes are TRBV27 and TRBJ2-1; unclear D gene. Germline V lookup: CDR1 MNHEY, CDR2 SMNVEV (reference sequence). This CDR3 contains 15 residues. The V and J ends lost 1 base and 4 bases respectively, with 11 bases between them. The CDR3 nucleotides are TGTGCCAGCAGTTTATTCCCTGGGGATTACAATGAGCAGTTCTTC. Amino acid sequence: CASSLFPGDYNEQFF.

Points on this clonotype: A much larger clone lies a single base off, so this may be a read error. The chain recombines TRBV6-5 with TRBJ2-5, with 8 bases fitting TRBD1. Germline V gene lookup returns CDR1 MNHEY and CDR2 SVGAGI. The CDR3 totals 15 residues. The CDR3 loop reads CASSTRQGKGETQHF. The CDR3 nucleotides read TGTGCCAGCAGTACGCGACAGGGGAAGGGAGAGACCCAGCACTTC.

In its sample, this clonotype is medium-sized. The rearrangement joins TRBV4-1 to TRBJ2-3, with D uncertain. V dropped 0 bases and J dropped 2 bases, with 6 bases sitting between them. This CDR3 has 14 residues. Germline values: CDR1 MGHRA, CDR2 YSYEKL. In DNA form, the CDR3 reads TGCGCCAGCAGCCAAGACCTGATCACAGATACGCAGTATTTT. Protein sequence: CASSQDLITDTQYF.

This clonotype is termed medium-sized (0.01 to 0.1%). This chain connects TRBV10-3 to TRBJ2-5; D possibly uses TRBD1 or TRBD2 (5 bases each). This CDR3 spans 14 amino acids. Trimming took 4 bases from V and 1 from J, leaving 10 bases between them. From germline, CDR1 is ENHRY and CDR2 SYGVKD. The CDR3 here is CAISGIGTQETQYF. In nucleotides, the CDR3 is TGTGCCATCAGTGGGATTGGGACCCAAGAGACCCAGTACTTC.

This clonotype is categorized as medium-sized. The chain joins TRBV4-2 to TRBJ2-3; 7 bases map to TRBD2. Germline CDR1 reads LGHNA; CDR2 reads YNFKEQ. The CDR3 is 17 residues long. The V segment lost 0 bases and the J segment 2 bases; nucleotides outside the gene matches: 8. The CDR3 nucleotides are TGTGCCAGCAGCCAAGAAGGTGGCGGGAGTACCACAGATACGCAGTATTTT. It translates to CASSQEGGGSTTDTQYF.

This clonotype qualifies as medium-sized. J is TRBJ1-1 and V is TRBV27; D not certain. Germline V gives CDR1 MNHEY, CDR2 SMNVEV (reference sequence). With 6 bases removed from V and 3 bases from J, the gap between germline ends came to 11 bases. This CDR3 comprises 13 residues. This chain's CDR3 is CASRIDRDTEAFF. The CDR3 coding sequence is TGTGCCAGCAGAATAGATAGGGACACTGAAGCTTTCTTT.

About this clonotype: A much more abundant neighbour one base away suggests this may be a read error. The chain links TRBV7-6 to TRBJ2-5; D is unresolved. Germline CDR1 and CDR2: SGHVS and FNYEAQ. The CDR3 runs to 12 residues. CDR3 DNA sequence: TGTGCCAGCAGCTTAGGGTCTGAGACCCGGTACTTC. Translated, it gives CASSLGSETRYF.

For this clonotype: A much larger clonotype is one base distant, so this may be a read error. A read error is likely, as this CDR3 ends without the conserved phenylalanine or tryptophan. The DNA for the CDR3 is TGCGCCAGCAGCCAAGATCCCGGGACAAAGCAGTTCTCC. Translation gives CASSQDPGTKQFS. The rearrangement joins TRBV4-3 to TRBJ2-1; D is perhaps TRBD1 (6 bases). Germline V gives CDR1 LGHNA, CDR2 YSLEER. The CDR3 contains 13 residues. The V end lost 0 bases, the J end lost 11 bases, and 11 bases lay between the germline ends.

As concerns this clonotype: A much larger clone differs from this one at a single base, so this may be a read error. The CDR3: CASSHALTAYYEQYF. Here the CDR3 DNA reads TGCGCCAGCAGCCACGCCCTCACAGCTTACTACGAGCAGTACTTC. The rearrangement uses TRBV4-3 and TRBJ2-7; no firm D call. Trimming shortened V by 3 bases and J by 3 bases, and 15 bases separated the two germline ends. Germline V gene data show CDR1 as LGHNA and CDR2 as YSLEER. The CDR3 spans 15 residues.

On this clonotype: The conserved final phenylalanine or tryptophan is absent from the CDR3, which likely points to a read error. The CDR3 spells CASSQDVNGGAPQDTQYI. CDR3 nucleotide sequence: TGCGCCAGCAGCCAAGATGTCAACGGGGGGGCCCCTCAGGATACGCAGTATATT. The chain joins TRBV4-1 to TRBJ2-3; 8 bases line up with TRBD2. This CDR3 region has 18 residues. Germline trimming cut 0 bases from V and 6 bases from J; bases unmatched to any gene: 14. The germline gives CDR1 MGHRA, CDR2 YSYEKL.

This clonotype was recorded many times. J is TRBJ2-7 and V is TRBV3-1, with TRBD2 as a possible D gene (5 bases). The CDR3 has 14 amino acids. Germline V lookup: CDR1 LGHDT, CDR2 YNNKEL (reference sequence). Between the trimmed V and J ends, which lost 5 bases and 6 bases, there was a span of 17 bases. CDR3 nucleotides: TGTGCCAGCAGCTACGGAACTAGAGACGGCGAGCAGTACTTC. Its protein is CASSYGTRDGEQYF.